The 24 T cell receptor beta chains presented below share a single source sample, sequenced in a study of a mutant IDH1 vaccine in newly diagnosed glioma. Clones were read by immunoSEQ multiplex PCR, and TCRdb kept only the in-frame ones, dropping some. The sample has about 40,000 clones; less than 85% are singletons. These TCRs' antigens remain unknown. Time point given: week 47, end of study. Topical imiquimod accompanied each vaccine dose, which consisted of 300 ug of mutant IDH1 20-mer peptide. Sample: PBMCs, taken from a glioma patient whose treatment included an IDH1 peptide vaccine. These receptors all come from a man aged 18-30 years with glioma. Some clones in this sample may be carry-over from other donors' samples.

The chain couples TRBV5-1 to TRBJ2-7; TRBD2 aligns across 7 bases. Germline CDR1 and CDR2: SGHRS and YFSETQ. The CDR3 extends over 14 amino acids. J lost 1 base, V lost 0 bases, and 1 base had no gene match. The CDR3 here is CASSLASGSYEQYF. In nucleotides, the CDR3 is TGCGCCAGCAGCTTGGCTAGCGGATCCTACGAGCAGTACTTC.

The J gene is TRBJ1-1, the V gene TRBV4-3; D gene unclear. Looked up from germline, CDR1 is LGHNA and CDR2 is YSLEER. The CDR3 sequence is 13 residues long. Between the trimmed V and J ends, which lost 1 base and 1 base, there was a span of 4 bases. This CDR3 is CASSQGGNTEAFF. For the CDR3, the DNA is TGCGCCAGCAGCCAAGGTGGGAACACTGAAGCTTTCTTT.

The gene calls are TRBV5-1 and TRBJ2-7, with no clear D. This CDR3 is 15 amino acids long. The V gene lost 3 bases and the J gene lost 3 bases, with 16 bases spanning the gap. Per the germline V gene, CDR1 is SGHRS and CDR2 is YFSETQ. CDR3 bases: TGCGCCAGCAGCTCCTCGCGAGCAGGTCTCTACGAGCAGTACTTC. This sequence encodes CASSSSRAGLYEQYF.

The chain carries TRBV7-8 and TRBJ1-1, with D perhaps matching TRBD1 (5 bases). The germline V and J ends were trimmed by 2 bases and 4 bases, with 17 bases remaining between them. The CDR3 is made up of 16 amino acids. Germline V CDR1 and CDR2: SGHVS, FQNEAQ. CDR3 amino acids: CASSLSGRQGFTEAFF. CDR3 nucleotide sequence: TGTGCCAGCAGCTTATCAGGGCGTCAGGGTTTCACTGAAGCTTTCTTT.

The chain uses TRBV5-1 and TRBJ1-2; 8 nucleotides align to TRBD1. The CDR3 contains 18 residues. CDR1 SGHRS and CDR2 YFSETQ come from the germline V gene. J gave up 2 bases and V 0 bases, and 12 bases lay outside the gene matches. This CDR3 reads CASSLEGALAGGNYGYTF. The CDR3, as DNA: TGCGCCAGCAGCTTGGAGGGTGCTTTGGCAGGGGGCAACTATGGCTACACCTTC.

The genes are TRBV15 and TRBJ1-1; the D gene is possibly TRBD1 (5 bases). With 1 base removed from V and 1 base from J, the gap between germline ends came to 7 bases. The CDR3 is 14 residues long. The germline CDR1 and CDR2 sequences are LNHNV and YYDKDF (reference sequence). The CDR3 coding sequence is TGTGCCACCAGCAGAGTGGGGGAGAACACTGAAGCTTTCTTT. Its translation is CATSRVGENTEAFF.

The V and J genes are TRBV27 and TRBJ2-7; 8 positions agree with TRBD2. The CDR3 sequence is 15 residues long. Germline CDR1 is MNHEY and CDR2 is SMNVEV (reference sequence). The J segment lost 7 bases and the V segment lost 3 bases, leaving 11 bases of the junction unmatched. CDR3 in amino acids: CASSFAQSGSWEQYF. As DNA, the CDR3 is TGTGCCAGCAGTTTCGCCCAGAGCGGGAGTTGGGAGCAGTACTTC.

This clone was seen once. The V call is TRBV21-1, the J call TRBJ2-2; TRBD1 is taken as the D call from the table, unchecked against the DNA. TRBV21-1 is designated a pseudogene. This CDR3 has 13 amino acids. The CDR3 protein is CASLLTEDGELFF. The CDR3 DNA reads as TGTGCCAGCCTTTTGACAGAGGACGGGGAGCTGTTTTTT.

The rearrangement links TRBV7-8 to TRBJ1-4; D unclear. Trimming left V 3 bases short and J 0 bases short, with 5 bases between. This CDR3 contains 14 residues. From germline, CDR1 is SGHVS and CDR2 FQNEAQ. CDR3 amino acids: CASSFQTTNEKLFF. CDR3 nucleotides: TGTGCCAGCAGCTTTCAGACAACTAATGAAAAACTGTTTTTT.

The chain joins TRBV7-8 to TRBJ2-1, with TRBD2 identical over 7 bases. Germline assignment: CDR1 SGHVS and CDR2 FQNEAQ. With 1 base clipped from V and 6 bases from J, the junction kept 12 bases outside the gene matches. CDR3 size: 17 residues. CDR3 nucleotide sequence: TGTGCCAGCAGCTTAGTGGTAAGCCTAGCGGACCCCAATGAGCAGTTCTTC. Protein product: CASSLVVSLADPNEQFF.

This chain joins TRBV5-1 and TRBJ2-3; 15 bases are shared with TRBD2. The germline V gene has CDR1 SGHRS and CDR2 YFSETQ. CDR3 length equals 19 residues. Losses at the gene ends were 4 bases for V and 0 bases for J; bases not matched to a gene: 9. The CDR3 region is CASSTTGLAGGTSTDTQYF. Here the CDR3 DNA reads TGCGCCAGCAGCACCACGGGACTAGCGGGGGGAACTAGCACAGATACGCAGTATTTT.

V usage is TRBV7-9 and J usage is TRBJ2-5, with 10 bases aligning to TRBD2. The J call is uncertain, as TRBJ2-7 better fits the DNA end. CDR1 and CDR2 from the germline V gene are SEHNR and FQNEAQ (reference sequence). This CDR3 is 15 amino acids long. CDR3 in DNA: TGTGCCAGCAGCTTAGAGGGACTAGCGTCCTACGAGCAGTACTTC. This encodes CASSLEGLASYEQYF.

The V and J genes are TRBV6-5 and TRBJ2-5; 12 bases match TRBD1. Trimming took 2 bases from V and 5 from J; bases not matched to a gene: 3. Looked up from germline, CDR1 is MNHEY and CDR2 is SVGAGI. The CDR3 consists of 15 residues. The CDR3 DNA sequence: TGTGCCAGCAGTTACCGGGACAGGGGGCGGGAGACCCAGTACTTC. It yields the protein CASSYRDRGRETQYF.

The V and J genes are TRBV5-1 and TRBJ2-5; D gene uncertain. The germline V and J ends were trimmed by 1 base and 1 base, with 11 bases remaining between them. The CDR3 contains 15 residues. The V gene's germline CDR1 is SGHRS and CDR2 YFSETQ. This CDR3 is CASSLTRGRQETQYF. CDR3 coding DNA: TGCGCCAGCAGCTTGACACGAGGACGCCAAGAGACCCAGTACTTC.

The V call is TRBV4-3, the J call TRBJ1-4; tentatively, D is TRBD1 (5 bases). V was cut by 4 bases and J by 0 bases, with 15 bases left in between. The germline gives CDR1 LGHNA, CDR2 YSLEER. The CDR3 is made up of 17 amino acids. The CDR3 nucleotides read TGCGCCAGCAGCCCCTTTGCGGGGGATCCAACTAATGAAAAACTGTTTTTT. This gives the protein CASSPFAGDPTNEKLFF.

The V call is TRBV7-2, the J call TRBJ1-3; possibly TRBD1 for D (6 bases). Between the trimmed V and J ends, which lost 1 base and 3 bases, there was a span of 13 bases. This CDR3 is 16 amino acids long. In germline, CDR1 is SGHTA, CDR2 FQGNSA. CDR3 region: CASSLVAGVGGNTIYF. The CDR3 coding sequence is TGTGCCAGCAGCTTAGTAGCAGGGGTGGGTGGAAACACCATATATTTT.

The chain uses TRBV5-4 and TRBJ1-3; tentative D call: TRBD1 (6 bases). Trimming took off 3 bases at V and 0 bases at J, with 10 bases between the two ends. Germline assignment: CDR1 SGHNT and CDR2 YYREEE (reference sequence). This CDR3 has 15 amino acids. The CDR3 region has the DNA TGTGCCAGCAGCTCCGGACAGCACTCTGGAAACACCATATATTTT. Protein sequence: CASSSGQHSGNTIYF. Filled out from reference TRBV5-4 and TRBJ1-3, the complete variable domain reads ETGVTQSPTHLIKTRGQQVTLRCSSQSGHNTVSWYQQALGQGPQFIFQYYREEENGRGNFPPRFSGLQFPNYSSELNVNALELDDSALYLCASSSGQHSGNTIYFGEGSWLTVV.

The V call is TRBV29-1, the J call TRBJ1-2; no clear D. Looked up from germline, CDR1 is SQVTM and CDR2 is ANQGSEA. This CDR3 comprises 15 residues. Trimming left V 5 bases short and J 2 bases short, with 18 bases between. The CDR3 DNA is TGCAGCGTTTCCCCCTTCCAAGACACGAACTATGGCTACACCTTC. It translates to CSVSPFQDTNYGYTF.

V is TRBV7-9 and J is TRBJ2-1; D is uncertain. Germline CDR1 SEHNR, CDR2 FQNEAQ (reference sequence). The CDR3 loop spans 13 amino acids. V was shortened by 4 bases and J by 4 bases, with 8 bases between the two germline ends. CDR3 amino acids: CASSSYFYNEQFF. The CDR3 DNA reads TGTGCCAGCAGCTCCTACTTTTACAATGAGCAGTTCTTC.

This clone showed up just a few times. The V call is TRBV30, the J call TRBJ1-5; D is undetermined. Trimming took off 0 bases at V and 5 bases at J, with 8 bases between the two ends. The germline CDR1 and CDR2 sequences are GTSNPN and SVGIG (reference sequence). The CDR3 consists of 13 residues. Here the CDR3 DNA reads TGTGCCTGGAGTGTAAGGGCTGATCAGCCCCAGCATTTT. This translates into CAWSVRADQPQHF.

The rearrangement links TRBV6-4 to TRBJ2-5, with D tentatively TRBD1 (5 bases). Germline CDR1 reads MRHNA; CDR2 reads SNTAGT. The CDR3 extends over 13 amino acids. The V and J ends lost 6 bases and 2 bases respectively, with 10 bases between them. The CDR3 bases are TGTGCCAGCAGCCTAGACAGTCAAGAGACCCAGTACTTC. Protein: CASSLDSQETQYF.

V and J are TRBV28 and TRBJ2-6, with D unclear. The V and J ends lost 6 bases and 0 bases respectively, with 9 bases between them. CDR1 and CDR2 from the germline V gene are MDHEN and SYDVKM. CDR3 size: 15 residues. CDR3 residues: CASRVGSSGANVLTF. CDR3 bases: TGTGCCAGCAGAGTCGGATCCTCTGGGGCCAACGTCCTGACTTTC.

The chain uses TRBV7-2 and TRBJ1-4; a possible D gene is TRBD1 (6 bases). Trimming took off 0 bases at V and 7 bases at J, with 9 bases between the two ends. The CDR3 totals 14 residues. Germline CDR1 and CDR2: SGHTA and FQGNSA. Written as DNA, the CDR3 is TGTGCCAGCAGCTTAGCGGGGGCACGTGAAAAACTGTTTTTT. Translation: CASSLAGAREKLFF.

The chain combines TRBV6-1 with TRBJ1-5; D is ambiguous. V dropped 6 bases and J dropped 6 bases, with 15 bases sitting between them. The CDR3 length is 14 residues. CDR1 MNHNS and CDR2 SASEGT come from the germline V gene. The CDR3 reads CASSDMWFSQPQHF. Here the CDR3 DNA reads TGTGCCAGCAGCGACATGTGGTTTTCTCAGCCCCAGCATTTT.